This is a list of T cell receptor beta chains from one sample in a study of CD8 T cells in Susac syndrome. TCRdb independently ran MiXCR on the immunoSEQ multiplex PCR reads; one entry per CDR3 protein. The repertoire holds about 200,000 distinct CDR3 sequences, with 90% to 95% as singletons. Sequences were obtained from CD4+ T cells from PBMCs. These receptors were obtained from a human donor with multiple sclerosis. Each CDR3 is given without its conserved first and last residue.

v_gene: TRBV12-3/TRBV12-4; j_gene: TRBJ1-5; CDR3aa: ASSDRVRQPQH
v_gene: TRBV30; j_gene: TRBJ1-2; CDR3aa: AWTRAEANYGYT
v_gene: TRBV12-3/TRBV12-4; j_gene: TRBJ1-1; CDR3aa: ASNQATALNTEAF
v_gene: TRBV4-1; j_gene: TRBJ1-1; CDR3aa: ASSQVTTGQNTEAF
v_gene: TRBV5-1; j_gene: TRBJ2-1; CDR3aa: ASSLGQPVHNEQF
v_gene: TRBV5-4; j_gene: TRBJ1-2; CDR3aa: ASSRGHNYGYT
v_gene: TRBV5-1; j_gene: TRBJ1-1; CDR3aa: ASSPGTVSTEAF
v_gene: TRBV30; j_gene: TRBJ2-5; CDR3aa: AWRERGGFETQY
v_gene: TRBV12-3/TRBV12-4; j_gene: TRBJ2-1; CDR3aa: ASSLLQGGNEQF
v_gene: TRBV15; j_gene: TRBJ1-5; CDR3aa: ATRPTINRRNQPQH
v_gene: TRBV5-1; j_gene: TRBJ2-5; CDR3aa: ASSGGNQETQY
v_gene: TRBV3-1; j_gene: TRBJ2-2; CDR3aa: ASSRTQGTGELF
v_gene: TRBV15; j_gene: TRBJ1-6; CDR3aa: ATSRDRDRGYNSPLH
v_gene: TRBV3-1; j_gene: TRBJ1-1; CDR3aa: ASSQEGQLNTEAF
v_gene: TRBV5-1; j_gene: TRBJ2-1; CDR3aa: ASSLVPPSSYNEQF
v_gene: TRBV3-1; j_gene: TRBJ1-2; CDR3aa: ASSQEGRSNYGYT
v_gene: TRBV3-1; j_gene: TRBJ2-7; CDR3aa: ASSPQVAREQY
v_gene: TRBV20-1; j_gene: TRBJ1-5; CDR3aa: SATAINSNQPQH
v_gene: TRBV12-3/TRBV12-4; j_gene: TRBJ2-7; CDR3aa: ASSRTREQY
v_gene: TRBV30; j_gene: TRBJ2-2; CDR3aa: AWTGAWGGNTGELF
v_gene: TRBV5-1; j_gene: TRBJ2-3; CDR3aa: ATHDLNRDTQY
v_gene: TRBV12-3/TRBV12-4; j_gene: TRBJ1-3; CDR3aa: ASSLSSGISGNTIY
v_gene: TRBV30; j_gene: TRBJ2-1; CDR3aa: AWRLAGGPWEQF
v_gene: TRBV9; j_gene: TRBJ2-1; CDR3aa: ASSTWTDGEQF
v_gene: TRBV4-1; j_gene: TRBJ2-1; CDR3aa: ASRLRLAGRDEQF
v_gene: TRBV9; j_gene: TRBJ1-4; CDR3aa: ASTPGQGTNEKLF
v_gene: TRBV20-1; j_gene: TRBJ1-5; CDR3aa: SARGLRSNQPQH
v_gene: TRBV4-1; j_gene: TRBJ2-7; CDR3aa: ASSQDPPRGYEQY
v_gene: TRBV7-9; j_gene: TRBJ2-1; CDR3aa: ASSHVIEQF
v_gene: TRBV15; j_gene: TRBJ2-7; CDR3aa: ATSSPAAGVLDEQY
v_gene: TRBV29-1; j_gene: TRBJ1-1; CDR3aa: SVESSGTEAF
v_gene: TRBV30; j_gene: TRBJ2-3; CDR3aa: AWASARDTQY
v_gene: TRBV3-1; j_gene: TRBJ2-5; CDR3aa: ASSQEGLGIKTQY
v_gene: TRBV5-8; j_gene: TRBJ2-2; CDR3aa: ASSLGPFTGELF
v_gene: TRBV7-8; j_gene: TRBJ2-2; CDR3aa: ASSRTTNTGELF
v_gene: TRBV5-1; j_gene: TRBJ2-5; CDR3aa: ASSSGLAGAETQY
v_gene: TRBV23-1; j_gene: TRBJ2-7; CDR3aa: ASSHLNGCGSNDEQY
v_gene: TRBV5-4; j_gene: TRBJ1-5; CDR3aa: ASSLPGQPQH
v_gene: TRBV4-1; j_gene: TRBJ2-7; CDR3aa: ASSQTQGISYEQY
v_gene: TRBV3-1; j_gene: TRBJ1-4; CDR3aa: ASSPGSLEKLF
v_gene: TRBV30; j_gene: TRBJ1-1; CDR3aa: AWSEPRVPEAF
v_gene: TRBV7-3; j_gene: TRBJ2-1; CDR3aa: ASSFGLDNEQF
v_gene: TRBV2; j_gene: TRBJ2-7; CDR3aa: ASKLQGTTYEQY
v_gene: TRBV6-2/TRBV6-3; j_gene: TRBJ2-1; CDR3aa: ASSTARGARF
v_gene: TRBV3-1; j_gene: TRBJ2-1; CDR3aa: ASSRTSGGAFYNEQF
v_gene: TRBV29-1; j_gene: TRBJ1-1; CDR3aa: SVRMRGDTEAF